The 3 T cell receptor beta chains below come from one sample, sequenced in a study of cytomegalovirus exposure and HLA in healthy donors. The PCR was carried out with 60 Vbeta primers and 13 Jbeta primers. Sequenced by immunoSEQ multiplex PCR; TCRdb stores in-frame clones only, minus some. The sample consists of 89,000 or so clones, around four fifths of them appearing once. Material for sequencing was PBMCs. The receptors derive from a boy between 10 and 17 years old in good health and CMV-seronegative.

The chain joins TRBV28 to TRBJ2-7, with D possibly being TRBD1 (6 bases). CDR3 length: 13 residues. Trimming cost V 5 bases and J 0 bases, with 8 bases left between them. Germline assignment: CDR1 MDHEN and CDR2 SYDVKM. In DNA, the CDR3 is TGTGCCAGCAGTACAGGGAGCTCCTACGAGCAGTACTTC. The encoded protein is CASSTGSSYEQYF.

The gene calls are TRBV6-4 and TRBJ1-2, with D possibly TRBD1 on 6 matching bases. Trimming stripped 9 bases from V and 4 bases from J, with 18 bases between. Germline V lookup: CDR1 MRHNA, CDR2 SNTAGT. CDR3 length equals 14 residues. DNA for the CDR3: TGTGCCAGGTTACAAGCCCGGACAGTCTATGGCTACACCTTC. Translated: CARLQARTVYGYTF.

The rearrangement uses TRBV25-1 and TRBJ2-5; 11 bases agree with TRBD1. Trimming took 9 bases from V and 4 from J; bases not matched to a gene: 16. Germline-derived CDR1 and CDR2 are MGHDK and SYGVNS. This CDR3 has 17 residues. The CDR3 sequence: CASSRQAGTGGTETQYF. In nucleotides, the CDR3 is TGTGCCAGTTCTAGACAAGCCGGGACAGGGGGAACAGAGACCCAGTACTTC.